This TCR beta chain was recorded in a study of blood T cell repertoires in COVID-19. Across the study: Italy, Spain and the United States were the sources of the convalescent and acute COVID-19 samples. PBMCs, B-cell-depleted T cells, or T cells provided the cDNA or gDNA that made up the material.

Per the original methods: Amplification with reference gene primers provided the estimates of nucleated cell counts. Assay used: immunoSEQ multiplex PCR; TCRdb lists only in-frame clones, some missing. Clonal size and the V and J genes are those of that table, whereas D and trimming came from the DNA. The sample lists around 160,000 clones; 75% to 80% were seen once. CDR1 is SNHLY and CDR2 is FYNNEI in the germline V gene. V gave up 6 bases and J gave up 4 bases, with 21 bases separating them. The CDR3 sequence is 16 residues long. Source material: peripheral blood. The source is a woman aged 80 or over with acute or convalescent COVID-19. The rearrangement uses TRBV2 and TRBJ1-2, with D hard to call. CDR3 region: CASSAMTSETGYGYTF. Here the CDR3 DNA reads TGTGCCAGCAGCGCTATGACTTCCGAAACGGGCTATGGCTACACCTTC.